This T cell receptor (beta chain) was found in a study of PD-L1 blockade in urothelial cancer. Germline values: CDR1 SGHRS, CDR2 YFSETQ. With V trimmed by 7 bases and J by 4 bases, 14 bases remained unmatched. The CDR3 has 16 amino acids. Study observations and caveats: In blood at 3 weeks, tumor-associated clones expanded more among patients with durable benefit.

Note on this clone: The antigen is unknown.

TCRdb's table, derived via immunoSEQ multiplex PCR, lists solely in-frame clones and lacks some. The data show tens of thousands of clones, 86% seen once. The starting material was PBMCs, obtained around atezolizumab (anti-PD-L1) treatment. This clonotype originated in a man aged 50 to 59 with urothelial cancer. The chain links TRBV5-1 to TRBJ2-5; 9 bases are shared with TRBD2. The CDR3 DNA reads TGCGCCAGCTCGGGACTAGCAGGCATGGGGGTAGAGACCCAGTACTTC. Translated, it gives CASSGLAGMGVETQYF. The variable domain in full, completed from reference TRBV5-1 and TRBJ2-5, reads KAGVTQTPRYLIKTRGQQVTLSCSPISGHRSVSWYQQTPGQGLQFLFEYFSETQRNKGNFPGRFSGRQFSNSRSEMNVSTLELGDSALYLCASSGLAGMGVETQYFGPGTRLLVL.